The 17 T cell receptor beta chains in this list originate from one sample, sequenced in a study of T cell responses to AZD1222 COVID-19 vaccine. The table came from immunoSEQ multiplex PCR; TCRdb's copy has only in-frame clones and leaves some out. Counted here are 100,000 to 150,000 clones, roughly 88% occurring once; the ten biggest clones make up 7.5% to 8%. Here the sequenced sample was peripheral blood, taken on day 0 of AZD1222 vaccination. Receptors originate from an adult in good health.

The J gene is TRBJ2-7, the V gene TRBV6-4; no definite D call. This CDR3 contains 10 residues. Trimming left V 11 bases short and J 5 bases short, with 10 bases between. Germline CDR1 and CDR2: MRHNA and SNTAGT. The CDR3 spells CAGCYHEQYF. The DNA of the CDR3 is TGTGCCGGATGCTACCACGAGCAGTACTTC.

The CDR3 nucleotides read TGTGCCAGCAGCTCTCCTTGGCGAAATTACAATGAGCAGTTCTTC. It translates to CASSSPWRNYNEQFF. This chain links TRBV11-2 with TRBJ2-1; D not certain. Trimming left V 4 bases short and J 4 bases short, with 14 bases between. Germline V gives CDR1 SGHAT, CDR2 FQNNGV. This CDR3 region has 15 residues.

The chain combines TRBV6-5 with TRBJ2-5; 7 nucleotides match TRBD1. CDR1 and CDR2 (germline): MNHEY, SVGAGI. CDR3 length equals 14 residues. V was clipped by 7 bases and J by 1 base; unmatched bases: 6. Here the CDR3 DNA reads TGTGCCAGCAACCCCGGGACAGTCCAAGAGACCCAGTACTTC. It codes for CASNPGTVQETQYF.

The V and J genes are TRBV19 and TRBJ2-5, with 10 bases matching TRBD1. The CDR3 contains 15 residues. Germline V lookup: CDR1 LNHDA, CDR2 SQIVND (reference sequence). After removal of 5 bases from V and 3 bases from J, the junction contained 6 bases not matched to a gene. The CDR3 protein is CASSLTGTGEETQYF. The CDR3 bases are TGTGCCAGTAGTTTAACCGGGACAGGGGAAGAGACCCAGTACTTC.

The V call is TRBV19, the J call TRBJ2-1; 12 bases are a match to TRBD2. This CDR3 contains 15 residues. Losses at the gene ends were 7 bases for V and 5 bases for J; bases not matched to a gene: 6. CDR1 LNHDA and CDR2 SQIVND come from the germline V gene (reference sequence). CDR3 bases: TGTGCCAGTACCCAACTAGCGGGGGGAAACAATGAGCAGTTCTTC. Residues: CASTQLAGGNNEQFF.

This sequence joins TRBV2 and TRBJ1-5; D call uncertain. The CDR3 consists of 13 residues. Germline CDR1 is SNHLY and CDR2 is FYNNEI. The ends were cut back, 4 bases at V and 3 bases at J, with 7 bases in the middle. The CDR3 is CASSVGYNQPQHF. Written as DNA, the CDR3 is TGTGCCAGCAGTGTGGGGTACAATCAGCCCCAGCATTTT.

This CDR3 is CASSPRDFYGYTF. CDR3 DNA: TGTGCCAGTAGTCCCCGCGACTTCTATGGCTACACCTTC. The chain couples TRBV19 to TRBJ1-2; D is unresolved. Germline-derived CDR1 and CDR2 are LNHDA and SQIVND (reference sequence). CDR3 length: 13 amino acids. V lost 5 bases, J lost 4 bases, and 11 bases lay in between.

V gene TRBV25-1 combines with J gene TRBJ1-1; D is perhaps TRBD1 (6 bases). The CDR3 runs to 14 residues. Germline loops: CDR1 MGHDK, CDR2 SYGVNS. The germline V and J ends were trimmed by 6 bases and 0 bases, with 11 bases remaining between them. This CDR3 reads CASRETGMNTEAFF. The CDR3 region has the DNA TGTGCCAGCAGAGAGACAGGCATGAACACTGAAGCTTTCTTT.

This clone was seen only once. In DNA, the CDR3 is TGTGCCAGCAACGGACAGGGGATTGGGGCCCAGCATTTT. This gives the protein CASNGQGIGAQHF. The chain joins TRBV6-5 to TRBJ1-5, with 9 bases lining up with TRBD1. V shed 7 bases, J shed 11 bases, and the junction held 9 bases outside the gene matches. The germline V gene encodes CDR1 MNHEY and CDR2 SVGAGI. The CDR3 runs to 13 residues.

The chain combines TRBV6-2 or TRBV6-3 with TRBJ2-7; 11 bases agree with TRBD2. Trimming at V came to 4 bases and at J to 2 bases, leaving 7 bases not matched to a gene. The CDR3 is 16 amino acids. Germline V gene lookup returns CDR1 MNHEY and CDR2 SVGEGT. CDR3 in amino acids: CASSSYSGGGPYEQYF. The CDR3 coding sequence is TGTGCCAGCAGTTCCTATAGCGGGGGGGGCCCCTACGAGCAGTACTTC.

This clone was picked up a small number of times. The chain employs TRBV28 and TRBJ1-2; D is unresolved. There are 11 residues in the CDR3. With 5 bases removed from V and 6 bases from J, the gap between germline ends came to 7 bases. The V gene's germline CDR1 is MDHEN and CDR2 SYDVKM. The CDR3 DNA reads TGTGCCAGCAGTACGAGGGATGGCTACACCTTC. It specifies CASSTRDGYTF.

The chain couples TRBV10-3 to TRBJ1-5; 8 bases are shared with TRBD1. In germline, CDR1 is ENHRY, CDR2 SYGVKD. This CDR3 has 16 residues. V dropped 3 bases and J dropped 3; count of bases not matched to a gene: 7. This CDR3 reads CAISDGQGMNNQPQHF. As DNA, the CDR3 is TGTGCCATCAGTGACGGACAGGGCATGAACAATCAGCCCCAGCATTTT.

The CDR3 sequence: CASSPQSSSGANVLTF. The DNA of the CDR3 is TGTGCCAGTAGTCCCCAATCAAGCTCTGGGGCCAACGTCCTGACTTTC. V usage is TRBV19 and J usage is TRBJ2-6; D uncertain. The CDR3 runs to 16 residues. Germline V gene data show CDR1 as LNHDA and CDR2 as SQIVND (reference sequence). V was trimmed by 5 bases and J by 0 bases, leaving 11 bases between them.

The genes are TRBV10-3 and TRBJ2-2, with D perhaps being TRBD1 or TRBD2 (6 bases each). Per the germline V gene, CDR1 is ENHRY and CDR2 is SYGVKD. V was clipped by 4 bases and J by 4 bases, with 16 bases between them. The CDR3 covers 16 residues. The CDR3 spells CAISAYEGGVTGELFF. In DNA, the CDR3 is TGTGCCATCAGTGCTTATGAGGGGGGAGTCACCGGGGAGCTGTTTTTT.

In DNA form, the CDR3 reads TGTGCCAGCAGTGGACAGTTTACGGAGACCCAGTACTTC. As protein: CASSGQFTETQYF. V gene TRBV2 combines with J gene TRBJ2-5; TRBD1 might be the D (5 bases). CDR3 length: 13 residues. Germline CDR1 and CDR2: SNHLY and FYNNEI. Trimming left V 4 bases short and J 5 bases short, with 11 bases between.

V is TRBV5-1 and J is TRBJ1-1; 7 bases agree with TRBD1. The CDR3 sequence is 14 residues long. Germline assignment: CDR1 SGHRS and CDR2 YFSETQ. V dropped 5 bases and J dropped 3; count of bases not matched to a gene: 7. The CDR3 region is CASSRTGTDTEAFF. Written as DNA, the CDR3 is TGCGCCAGCAGTCGGACAGGAACGGACACTGAAGCTTTCTTT.

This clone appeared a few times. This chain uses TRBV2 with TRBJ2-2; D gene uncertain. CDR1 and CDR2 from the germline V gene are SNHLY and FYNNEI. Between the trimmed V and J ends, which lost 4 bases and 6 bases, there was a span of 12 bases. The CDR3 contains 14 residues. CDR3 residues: CASSVFISSGELFF. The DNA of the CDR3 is TGTGCCAGCAGTGTGTTCATATCGTCCGGGGAGCTGTTTTTT.